Listed below are T cell receptor beta chains from one sample, sequenced in a study of Ad26.COV2.S vaccination and SARS-CoV-2 variants. The data were produced by immunoSEQ multiplex PCR, yet TCRdb's version contains in-frame clones alone and is incomplete. The profile shows roughly 500,000 clones, roughly nine tenths of them singletons. Material: peripheral blood, obtained in a trial of Ad26.COV2.S vaccine versus placebo. The receptor set was obtained from a person between 18 and 65 years old who received the Ad26.COV2.S COVID-19 vaccine or a placebo. Both conserved end residues are part of each CDR3. A D gene is named only where the DNA matches it firmly.

j_call: TRBJ2-2
v_call: TRBV18
d_call: .
cdr3_nt: TGTGCCAGCTCACCATCGCTGGGGACCGGGGAGCTGTTTTTT
cdr3_aa: CASSPSLGTGELFF

j_call: TRBJ2-3
v_call: TRBV6-5
d_call: TRBD2
cdr3_nt: TGTGCCAGCAGCCGCGGGGGGGAAGATACGCAGTATTTT
cdr3_aa: CASSRGGEDTQYF

j_call: TRBJ2-7
v_call: TRBV30
d_call: TRBD1
cdr3_nt: TGTGCCTGGACCCCCGGGACAGGGGGCCGAGGGCAGTACTTC
cdr3_aa: CAWTPGTGGRGQYF

j_call: TRBJ2-1
v_call: TRBV4-1
d_call: TRBD1
cdr3_nt: TGCGCCAGCAGCCAAGGACAGGGCGATGAGCAGTTCTTC
cdr3_aa: CASSQGQGDEQFF

j_call: TRBJ1-1
v_call: TRBV28
d_call: .
cdr3_nt: TGTGCCAGCAGTTTAAGGGCATATAGAATCGGGACTGAAGCTTTCTTT
cdr3_aa: CASSLRAYRIGTEAFF

j_call: TRBJ1-2
v_call: TRBV18
d_call: TRBD1
cdr3_nt: TGTGCCAGCTCACCACCGGGCCAGGGGGCGAACTATGGCTACACCTTC
cdr3_aa: CASSPPGQGANYGYTF

j_call: TRBJ1-5
v_call: TRBV28
d_call: TRBD1
cdr3_nt: TGTGCCAGCAGTCCGACAGGGGGCCTGCATCAGCCCCAGCATTTT
cdr3_aa: CASSPTGGLHQPQHF

j_call: TRBJ2-2
v_call: TRBV27
d_call: TRBD1
cdr3_nt: TGTGCCAGCAGTCCCCAGGGGGCTGGCACCGGGGAGCTGTTTTTT
cdr3_aa: CASSPQGAGTGELFF

j_call: TRBJ1-3
v_call: TRBV12-5
d_call: TRBD1
cdr3_nt: TGTGCTAGTGGTTTGTTCCAACCAACAGGGGCAGTGTCAGGAAACACCATATATTTT
cdr3_aa: CASGLFQPTGAVSGNTIYF

j_call: TRBJ1-1
v_call: TRBV2
d_call: .
cdr3_nt: TGTGCCAGCAGCAGGGGATACAACACTGAAGCTTTCTTT
cdr3_aa: CASSRGYNTEAFF

j_call: TRBJ1-5
v_call: TRBV14
d_call: TRBD1
cdr3_nt: TGTGCCAGAGGGTGGACAGGGAAGGATGGCCAGCCCCAGCATTTT
cdr3_aa: CARGWTGKDGQPQHF

j_call: TRBJ2-2
v_call: TRBV11-3
d_call: .
cdr3_nt: TGTGCCAGCAGTCTGACCAGGGACACCGGGGAGCTGTTTTTT
cdr3_aa: CASSLTRDTGELFF

j_call: TRBJ1-5
v_call: TRBV30
d_call: .
cdr3_nt: TGTGCCTGGAGTGTCCGCGGGAAACAGCCCCAGCATTTT
cdr3_aa: CAWSVRGKQPQHF

j_call: TRBJ1-6
v_call: TRBV2
d_call: .
cdr3_nt: TGTGCCAGCACCGGCGAGGGGGGCGGTTCACCCCTCCACTTT
cdr3_aa: CASTGEGGGSPLHF

j_call: TRBJ1-1
v_call: TRBV19
d_call: .
cdr3_nt: TGTGCCAGTAGTACCCGTGGCTCCACTGAAGCTTTCTTT
cdr3_aa: CASSTRGSTEAFF

j_call: TRBJ1-1
v_call: TRBV6-5
d_call: .
cdr3_nt: TGTGCCAGCAGTTACCAACCTGGCACTGAAGCTTTCTTT
cdr3_aa: CASSYQPGTEAFF